The text below deals with one TCR beta chain. The antigen remains undetermined. Other DNA sequences in this sample translate to the same CDR3. The data were taken from a study of CD8+ T cells in alopecia areata. For the study at large: Treatment of the treated patients consisted of oral tofacitinib, 5 to 10 mg twice daily. Study results and caveats: Patients displayed less clarity in TCR sharing than mice, a finding possibly related to HLA. Scalp clonality, along with expanded CD8+ clones among the top 100, was significantly decreased by tofacitinib.

The V gene lost 3 bases and the J gene lost 5 bases, with 8 bases spanning the gap. CDR1 is SGDLS, CDR2 YYNGEE, per germline. This CDR3 spans 12 amino acids. Isolated RNA was reverse transcribed into cDNA used as the sequencing template. Some clones are missing from TCRdb's copy, which holds only in-frame ones; the method was immunoSEQ multiplex PCR. The table shows about 120,000 clones, with roughly three fifths occurring only once. Treatment indicated: oral pan-JAK inhibitor, 5-10 mg twice daily. Peripheral blood and lesional scalp punch biopsies were taken from alopecia areata patients. This receptor was obtained from a human donor with alopecia areata. The V and J genes are TRBV9 and TRBJ1-1; tentative D call: TRBD1 (5 bases). The sequencing here drew on CD8+ T cells sorted from blood, taken at week 24, from a patient treated with tofacitinib. CDR3 residues: CASSAGGTEAFF. The CDR3 DNA follows: TGTGCCAGCAGCGCTGGGGGGACTGAAGCTTTCTTT.